This note documents a single T cell receptor beta chain sequence. The antigen is unknown. The data derive from a study of cytomegalovirus exposure and HLA in healthy donors. Study outcomes and limitations: Confirmation was obtained in vitro that a few CMV-associated chains are specific for CMV antigens. Generally TCR sequences proved uncommon, though certain public TCRs appeared in numerous donors. In a later analysis, parvovirus B19, influenza, CMV and Epstein-Barr virus appeared linked to several top co-occurrence clusters. Among CMV-associated TCR beta chains, most appeared HLA-restricted in a later analysis.

Primers: 60 Vbeta forward and 13 Jbeta reverse. The method was immunoSEQ multiplex PCR; TCRdb's version includes in-frame clones alone and lacks a portion of them. The sample yields some 110,000 clones, about three quarters seen once. Trimming left V 2 bases short and J 6 bases short, with 16 bases between. CDR1 and CDR2 (germline): SGHAT, FQNNGV. The CDR3 extends over 16 amino acids. The J gene is TRBJ2-2, the V gene TRBV11-2; maybe TRBD2 (5 bases). The source is a man aged 45-65 years in good health and CMV-seronegative. The source material was PBMCs. The CDR3, as DNA: TGTGCCAGCAGCTTACTTATTTCGAGGGCAGCCGGGGAGCTGTTTTTT. This encodes CASSLLISRAAGELFF.